This TCR beta chain was recovered during a study of beta chain features in type 1 diabetes. The V and J ends lost 1 base and 2 bases respectively, with 13 bases between them. This CDR3 is built from 17 residues. Germline CDR1 is SGDLS and CDR2 is YYNGEE. Study-level results: Short templates might get an advantage during PCR, and this would be equal in patients and controls.

What was sequenced were expressed TCRB transcripts, since all of the isolated RNA had been reverse transcribed. The assay was immunoSEQ multiplex PCR, and TCRdb's table has in-frame clones only and misses some. This table holds around 430,000 clones, about 32% found once. This clone turned up a few times. Its specificity is unknown. Specimen: naive CD4+ T cells from blood. The chain employs TRBV9 and TRBJ2-6; possible D gene TRBD2, 5 bases. The TCR comes from a man younger than 30 in good health. The CDR3 DNA reads TGTGCCAGCAGCGTACCGGCTAGCTTCGCTGGGGCCAACGTCCTGACTTTC. This codes for CASSVPASFAGANVLTF. The full variable domain, completed using reference TRBV9 and TRBJ2-6, is DSGVTQTPKHLITATGQRVTLRCSPRSGDLSVYWYQQSLDQGLQFLIQYYNGEERAKGNILERFSAQQFPDLHSELNLSSLELGDSALYFCASSVPASFAGANVLTFGAGSRLTVL.